The rows below give T cell receptor beta chains drawn from one sample of a study of blood T cell repertoires in COVID-19. Generated by immunoSEQ multiplex PCR, the TCRdb table keeps only in-frame clones and is missing some. The data show hundreds of thousands of clones, under 90% seen once. The sample consisted of peripheral blood. The receptors originated from a woman aged 50 to 60 who had recovered from COVID-19. Each CDR3 is given with its conserved first and last residue. D genes are given only for firm matches. Only part of the rows carry a size: once, few, many, or a class if the clone is expanded.

NA TRBD1 TRBJ2-7 TRBV11-2 TGTGCCAGCAGCCGGACAGGGAGCACGGTCGAGCAGTACTTC CASSRTGSTVEQYF
NA TRBD2 TRBJ2-5 TRBV24-1 TGTGCCACCAGTGATGGGACTAGCGGGAGATTCGAGACCCAGTACTTC CATSDGTSGRFETQYF
NA NA TRBJ1-6 TRBV7-9 TGTGCCAGCAGTCCGACAGGTCCCCCCCTCCACTTT CASSPTGPPLHF
NA NA TRBJ1-1 TRBV24-1 TGTGCCACCAGAGGACAGAAGAACACTGAAGCTTTCTTT CATRGQKNTEAFF
few TRBD2 TRBJ2-7 TRBV5-4 TGTGCCAGCAGCCCCTCGAGCGGGACGGGCTACGAGCAGTACTTC CASSPSSGTGYEQYF
NA NA TRBJ1-3 TRBV14 TGTGCCAGCAGCCCCCGGGATTACCGAAACACCATATATTTT CASSPRDYRNTIYF
NA NA TRBJ2-3 TRBV6-4 TGTGCCAGCAGCGCCTCAGGGGTCCCCACAGATACGCAGTATTTT CASSASGVPTDTQYF
NA NA TRBJ1-2 TRBV2 TGTGCCAGCCGCCAACAGGTGACATATGGTGGCTACACCTTC CASRQQVTYGGYTF
NA TRBD1 TRBJ2-7 TRBV28 TGTGCCAGCAGTCCGGGACAGGGCCCCTACGAGCAGTACTTC CASSPGQGPYEQYF
NA NA TRBJ1-2 TRBV6-2/TRBV6-3 TGTGCCAGCAGTCCCCCCGGGGGCTATGGCTACACCTTC CASSPPGGYGYTF
once NA TRBJ2-5 TRBV6-2/TRBV6-3 TGTGCCAGCAGTCAGGGGACCCAGTACTTC CASSQGTQYF
once NA TRBJ1-5 TRBV28 TGTGCCAGCACCGCCGGGCAGGGGAGCAATCAGCCCCAGCATTTT CASTAGQGSNQPQHF
NA NA TRBJ2-1 TRBV19 TGTGCCAGTAGTGCGGGTGGTGAGCAGTTCTTC CASSAGGEQFF
NA TRBD1 TRBJ1-5 TRBV24-1 TGTGCCACCAGTGATTCCACTTGGACAGGCCTAAGGGGGCCCCAGCATTTT CATSDSTWTGLRGPQHF
NA TRBD2 TRBJ2-7 TRBV19 TGTGCCAGTAGTATACGGCCCGGACTAGCGGGAGGGTTCGAGCAGTACTTC CASSIRPGLAGGFEQYF
few NA TRBJ2-2 TRBV21-1 TGTGCCAGCAGCAAAGCCCCCGGGACAGGGAAGGTCGTGGACGATAACACCGGGGAGCTGTTTTTT CASSKAPGTGKVVDDNTGELFF
NA TRBD2 TRBJ2-5 TRBV18 TGTGCCAGCTCACCGACTAGCGGGAAAGGGGAGACCCAGTACTTC CASSPTSGKGETQYF
many TRBD1 TRBJ1-2 TRBV6-5 TGTGCCAGCACGGACAGGGAAAGCTATGGCTACACCTTC CASTDRESYGYTF
NA TRBD2 TRBJ2-3 TRBV6-4 TGTGCCAGCAGTCACGGGGGACTAGGGACAGATACGCAGTATTTT CASSHGGLGTDTQYF
NA NA TRBJ1-1 TRBV12-3/TRBV12-4 TGTGCCAGCAGTTTATTGGCAGGGGAAGCTTTCTTT CASSLLAGEAFF
NA TRBD1 TRBJ2-1 TRBV10-3 TGTGCCATCAGTCCGCCCCGGGACAGGAGTGAGCAGTTCTTC CAISPPRDRSEQFF
NA TRBD1 TRBJ1-6 TRBV27 TGTGCCAGCAGTTTATCGTGGACAGGGGGATTTCAATCCTATAATTCACCCCTCCACTTT CASSLSWTGGFQSYNSPLHF
once TRBD1 TRBJ2-7 TRBV28 TGTGCCACCTCGGGACAGACCTACGAGCAGTACTTC CATSGQTYEQYF
NA TRBD1 TRBJ1-2 TRBV28 TGTGCCAGCAGCCGAGACCAGGGGGACTATGGCTACACCTTC CASSRDQGDYGYTF
many TRBD1 TRBJ2-1 TRBV6-5 TGTGCCAGCAGTTACTCGAGAGGGGGCCGGTGGGATGAGCAGTTCTTC CASSYSRGGRWDEQFF
NA NA TRBJ1-2 TRBV27 TGTGCCAGCACCGGCGCCGGGACAACCTATGGCTACACCTTC CASTGAGTTYGYTF
NA NA TRBJ1-2 TRBV7-3 TGTGCCAGCAGCTTGGAGGGGAACAACTATGGCTACACCTTC CASSLEGNNYGYTF
NA TRBD2 TRBJ2-5 TRBV14 TGTGCCAGCAGCCAAACGACTAGCGATGAGGGGGAGACCCAGTACTTC CASSQTTSDEGETQYF